The clone carrying this T cell receptor (beta chain) occurred many times. The target antigen is unknown. This entry is derived from a study of T cells after yellow fever vaccination. TCRdb re-called the 5' RACE reads with MiXCR, one entry per CDR3 protein. The sample comprises approximately 110,000 distinct CDR3 sequences, under 8.5% of which are singletons, and around 2.5% rests with the top ten. Study-level results: Reappearance after the booster was observed for most primary-vaccination clones (about 96% CD4, less than 90% CD8).

This TCR was sampled from a man between 18 and 35 years old who received the YFV17D yellow fever vaccine. The starting material was CD4+ T cells sorted from PBMCs, obtained 9 to 10 days after the first yellow fever vaccination.

The CDR3 region is CASSLTSYEQYF. DNA for the CDR3: TGTGCCAGCAGTCTGACTAGCTACGAGCAGTACTTC. This chain connects TRBV12-3 or TRBV12-4 to TRBJ2-7; TRBD2 might be the D (6 bases). This CDR3 is built from 12 residues. Deletions cut 5 bases from V and 3 bases from J, with 8 bases between.